Below, one T cell receptor beta chain is given with its context. Its target is not known. The data were produced by immunoSEQ multiplex PCR, yet TCRdb's version contains in-frame clones alone and is incomplete. The sample lists about 120,000 clones; 75% to 95% were seen once. The data are from a study of T cell clones after liver transplantation. Study as a whole: Draws occurred before transplant, before withdrawal, and after complete or failed withdrawal. Study-wide points: In 5 of 8 subjects, circulating graft-donor-reactive CD4 TCRbeta sequences fell significantly after transplant. Compared with third party-reactive sequences, donor-reactive ones declined more, independent of withdrawal success.

The CDR3 extends over 14 amino acids. CDR1 and CDR2 (germline): MDHEN, SYDVKM. V was pared by 6 bases and J by 8 bases, with 16 bases between. The chain combines TRBV28 with TRBJ1-4; possible D gene TRBD1, 6 bases. Specimen: CD4+ T cells from blood, collected 12 months after liver transplant. This clonotype originated in a human patient who received a liver transplant. The T cells may partly be graft donor cells. This CDR3 reads CASSEGGRGEKLFF. CDR3 DNA: TGTGCCAGCAGCGAGGGGGGGCGTGGAGAAAAACTGTTTTTT. Complete variable domain (other parts from reference TRBV28 and TRBJ1-4): DVKVTQSSRYLVKRTGEKVFLECVQDMDHENMFWYRQDPGLGLRLIYFSYDVKMKEKGDIPEGYSVSREKKERFSLILESASTNQTSMYLCASSEGGRGEKLFFGSGTQLSVL.